These T cell receptor beta chains were read from a single sample in a study of response to subunit inactivated influenza vaccine. TCRdb redid the calling of the RT-PCR reads with MiXCR, one entry per CDR3 protein. This sample yields about 190,000 distinct CDR3 sequences, of which around 15% are seen a single time; roughly 25% belongs to the top ten. The sample in question was CD8+ T cells sorted from PBMCs, obtained roughly 5 days after vaccination. The source of these receptors is a man over 45 who received an inactivated influenza vaccine. CDR3s include the opening cysteine and the closing phenylalanine or tryptophan. Fields, in order: clone size, D gene, CDR3 length, V gene, J gene, CDR3 protein, CDR3 DNA. D genes are given only for firm matches. Expanded clones are given a class, and other clones once, few, many or no size at all.

abundance: few; d_gene: -; len: 13; v_gene: TRBV7-9; j_gene: TRBJ2-1; CDR3aa: CASSVGGAGEQFF; CDR3nt: TGTGCCAGCAGCGTTGGAGGGGCTGGTGAGCAGTTCTTC
abundance: -; d_gene: -; len: 15; v_gene: TRBV4-3; j_gene: TRBJ2-3; CDR3aa: CASSPAFVRTDTQYF; CDR3nt: TGCGCCAGCAGCCCCGCCTTCGTCCGCACAGATACGCAGTATTTT
abundance: -; d_gene: -; len: 17; v_gene: TRBV2; j_gene: TRBJ2-4; CDR3aa: CASSVVRMDLAKNIQYF; CDR3nt: TGTGCCAGCAGTGTTGTGCGGATGGACCTAGCCAAAAACATTCAGTACTTC
abundance: few; d_gene: -; len: 15; v_gene: TRBV5-8; j_gene: TRBJ2-1; CDR3aa: CASLPSMWELNEQFF; CDR3nt: TGTGCCAGCCTGCCTTCTATGTGGGAGCTCAATGAGCAGTTCTTC
abundance: -; d_gene: -; len: 16; v_gene: TRBV20-1; j_gene: TRBJ1-1; CDR3aa: CSARDHLGRGNTEAFF; CDR3nt: TGCAGTGCTAGAGATCATCTGGGCAGGGGGAACACTGAAGCTTTCTTT
abundance: -; d_gene: -; len: 15; v_gene: TRBV28; j_gene: TRBJ1-4; CDR3aa: CASRLTGEGFEKLFF; CDR3nt: TGTGCCAGCAGATTGACAGGCGAGGGTTTTGAAAAACTGTTTTTT
abundance: -; d_gene: -; len: 15; v_gene: TRBV4-3; j_gene: TRBJ2-3; CDR3aa: CASSQDRLSTDTQYF; CDR3nt: TGCGCCAGCAGCCAAGATCGATTGAGCACAGATACGCAGTATTTT
abundance: -; d_gene: -; len: 11; v_gene: TRBV5-8; j_gene: TRBJ2-5; CDR3aa: CASSALGTQYF; CDR3nt: TGTGCCAGCAGCGCGCTTGGGACCCAGTACTTC
abundance: few; d_gene: -; len: 14; v_gene: TRBV28; j_gene: TRBJ2-7; CDR3aa: CASSSDRSPYEQYF; CDR3nt: TGTGCCAGCAGTTCCGACAGGTCCCCCTACGAGCAGTACTTC
abundance: -; d_gene: -; len: 14; v_gene: TRBV5-6; j_gene: TRBJ2-1; CDR3aa: CAMGTGLLANEQFF; CDR3nt: TGTGCCATGGGCACCGGGCTCCTAGCGAATGAGCAGTTCTTC
abundance: -; d_gene: -; len: 15; v_gene: TRBV6-2/TRBV6-3; j_gene: TRBJ2-3; CDR3aa: CASSYGGAQTDTQYF; CDR3nt: TGTGCCAGCAGTTACGGGGGCGCTCAGACAGATACGCAGTATTTT
abundance: many; d_gene: TRBD1; len: 15; v_gene: TRBV5-6; j_gene: TRBJ2-2; CDR3aa: CASSSRQGVTGELFF; CDR3nt: TGTGCCAGCAGCTCCAGACAGGGGGTCACCGGGGAGCTGTTTTTT
abundance: few; d_gene: TRBD1; len: 19; v_gene: TRBV4-2; j_gene: TRBJ1-4; CDR3aa: CASSGTAGTGRLLYEKLFF; CDR3nt: TGTGCCAGCAGCGGGACCGCGGGGACAGGCCGTCTTTTGTATGAAAAACTGTTTTTT
abundance: -; d_gene: -; len: 15; v_gene: TRBV20-1; j_gene: TRBJ2-3; CDR3aa: CSARDLITSTDTQYF; CDR3nt: TGCAGTGCTAGAGATCTGATTACTAGCACAGATACGCAGTATTTT
abundance: few; d_gene: -; len: 13; v_gene: TRBV19; j_gene: TRBJ2-1; CDR3aa: CASSMTDYNEQFF; CDR3nt: TGTGCCAGTAGTATGACAGACTACAATGAGCAGTTCTTC
abundance: -; d_gene: -; len: 13; v_gene: TRBV6-5; j_gene: TRBJ2-5; CDR3aa: CASSYMVGETQYF; CDR3nt: TGTGCCAGCAGTTACATGGTGGGAGAGACCCAGTACTTC
abundance: -; d_gene: TRBD2; len: 14; v_gene: TRBV24-1; j_gene: TRBJ2-7; CDR3aa: CATSGPGLTYEQYF; CDR3nt: TGTGCCACCAGTGGGCCGGGACTAACCTACGAGCAGTACTTC
abundance: -; d_gene: -; len: 12; v_gene: TRBV12-5; j_gene: TRBJ2-1; CDR3aa: CASTLLDGEQFF; CDR3nt: TGTGCTAGTACCTTGTTGGACGGGGAGCAGTTCTTC
abundance: -; d_gene: TRBD1; len: 16; v_gene: TRBV20-1; j_gene: TRBJ2-1; CDR3aa: CSARGQDRDFYNEQFF; CDR3nt: TGCAGTGCTAGGGGCCAGGACAGGGACTTTTACAATGAGCAGTTCTTC
abundance: few; d_gene: TRBD1; len: 15; v_gene: TRBV12-3/TRBV12-4; j_gene: TRBJ1-1; CDR3aa: CASSDRGLVRTEAFF; CDR3nt: TGTGCCAGCAGTGACAGGGGGCTCGTAAGGACTGAAGCTTTCTTT
abundance: few; d_gene: -; len: 16; v_gene: TRBV20-1; j_gene: TRBJ2-1; CDR3aa: CSAREVRGQTYNEQFF; CDR3nt: TGCAGTGCTAGAGAGGTCAGGGGACAAACCTACAATGAGCAGTTCTTC
abundance: few; d_gene: TRBD1; len: 13; v_gene: TRBV30; j_gene: TRBJ2-2; CDR3aa: CAKKGQGAGELFF; CDR3nt: TGTGCCAAGAAGGGACAGGGGGCCGGGGAGCTGTTTTTT
abundance: few; d_gene: -; len: 13; v_gene: TRBV27; j_gene: TRBJ1-1; CDR3aa: CASRLGLNTEAFF; CDR3nt: TGTGCCAGCAGGCTAGGGTTGAACACTGAAGCTTTCTTT
abundance: many; d_gene: -; len: 14; v_gene: TRBV6-1; j_gene: TRBJ2-1; CDR3aa: CASSRRESYNEQFF; CDR3nt: TGTGCCAGCAGTCGGCGAGAGTCCTACAATGAGCAGTTCTTC